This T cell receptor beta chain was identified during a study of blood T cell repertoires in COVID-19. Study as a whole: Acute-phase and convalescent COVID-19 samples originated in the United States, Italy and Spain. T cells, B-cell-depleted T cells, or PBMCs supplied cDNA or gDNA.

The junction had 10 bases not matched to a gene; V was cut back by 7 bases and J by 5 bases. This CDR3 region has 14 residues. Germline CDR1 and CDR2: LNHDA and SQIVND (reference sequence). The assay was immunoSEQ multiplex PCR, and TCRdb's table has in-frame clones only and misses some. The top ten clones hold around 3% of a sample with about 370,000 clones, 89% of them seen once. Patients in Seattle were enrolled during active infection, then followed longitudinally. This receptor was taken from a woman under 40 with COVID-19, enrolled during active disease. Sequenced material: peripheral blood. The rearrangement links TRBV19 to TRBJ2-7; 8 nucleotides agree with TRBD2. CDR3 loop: CASTDRTSTDEQYF. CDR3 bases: TGTGCCAGTACCGATCGGACTAGCACAGACGAGCAGTACTTC.